The rows below give T cell receptor beta chains drawn from one sample of a study of control samples from healthy donors and cancer patients. Sequencing was performed with immunoSEQ multiplex PCR; in TCRdb, only in-frame clones are kept and a portion is missing. This sample has some 250,000 clones; more than 65% occur once, and the top ten carry roughly 15%. The specimen was PBMCs. The receptors shown here come from a woman in her sixties or seventies with lung cancer. The CDR3 runs from the conserved cysteine through the conserved F or W. Fields, in order: V gene, D gene, J gene, clone size, CDR3 DNA, CDR3 protein. A D gene is named only where the DNA matches it firmly. The listing skips clone size in some rows; elsewhere it reads once, few, many or a size class.

>TRBV11-2|-|TRBJ2-1|-
TGTGCCAGCAGCTTATCCCAAGCAGGGCTACAGTTCTTC
CASSLSQAGLQFF
>TRBV28|-|TRBJ2-7|-
TGTGCCAGCAGTTTTGGGGGCAGCCGGTACGAGCAGTACTTC
CASSFGGSRYEQYF
>TRBV2|-|TRBJ2-1|-
TGTGCCAGCAGCGGGGACGGCTACTCCTACAATGAGCAGTTCTTC
CASSGDGYSYNEQFF
>TRBV7-9|-|TRBJ1-1|few
TGTGCCAGCAGCCAAGGCTGGGACACTGAAGCTTTCTTT
CASSQGWDTEAFF
>TRBV11-2|TRBD1|TRBJ2-5|-
TGTGCCAGCAGCTTACTCGGGACAGGGGGACAAGAGACCCAGTACTTC
CASSLLGTGGQETQYF
>TRBV2|TRBD1|TRBJ1-6|-
TGTGCCAGCGGGGGACAGGGGAATTCACCCCTCCACTTT
CASGGQGNSPLHF
>TRBV27|TRBD2|TRBJ2-1|-
TGTGCCAGCAGTTTGGCTAGCGGGAGCCTCCTCTACAATGAGCAGTTCTTC
CASSLASGSLLYNEQFF
>TRBV6-2/TRBV6-3|TRBD2|TRBJ2-1|many
TGTGCCAGCAGTGGTTTTCTAGCGGGGGGCTACAATGAGCAGTTCTTC
CASSGFLAGGYNEQFF
>TRBV7-6|TRBD1|TRBJ2-7|-
TGTGCCAGCAGCTTTTATCTGGCAGGGGGATCACGGGAGCAGTACTTC
CASSFYLAGGSREQYF
>TRBV5-6|-|TRBJ1-5|-
TGTGCCAGCAGCTTGGTGGGCACCGAGGAGCCCCAGCATTTT
CASSLVGTEEPQHF
>TRBV29-1|TRBD1|TRBJ2-1|-
TGCAGCGTTGAATTAAGGACAGGGTTCTACAATGAGCAGTTCTTC
CSVELRTGFYNEQFF
>TRBV28|-|TRBJ2-7|-
TGTGCCAGCAGACAGGTCCATTACCCCTACGAGCAGTACTTC
CASRQVHYPYEQYF
>TRBV6-5|-|TRBJ2-1|-
TGTGCCAGCAGGGGGGGTAAAAACTCCTACAATGAGCAGTTCTTC
CASRGGKNSYNEQFF
>TRBV6-1|-|TRBJ1-5|-
TGTGCCAGCAGTGAACGATCAAGCGATCAGCCCCAGCATTTT
CASSERSSDQPQHF